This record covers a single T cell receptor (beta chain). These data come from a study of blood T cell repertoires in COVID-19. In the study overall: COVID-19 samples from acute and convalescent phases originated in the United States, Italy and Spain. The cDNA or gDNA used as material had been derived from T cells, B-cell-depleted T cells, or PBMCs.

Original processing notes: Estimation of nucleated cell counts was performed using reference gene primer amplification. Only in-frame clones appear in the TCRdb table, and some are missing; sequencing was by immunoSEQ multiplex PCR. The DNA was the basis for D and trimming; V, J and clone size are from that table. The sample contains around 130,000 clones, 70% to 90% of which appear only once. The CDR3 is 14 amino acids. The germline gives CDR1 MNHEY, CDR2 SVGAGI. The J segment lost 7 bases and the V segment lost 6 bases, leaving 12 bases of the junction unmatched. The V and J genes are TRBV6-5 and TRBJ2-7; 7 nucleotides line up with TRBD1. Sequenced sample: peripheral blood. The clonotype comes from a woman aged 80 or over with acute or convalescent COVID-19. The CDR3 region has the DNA TGTGCCAGCAGCCCGACAGGGACCAGGAGAGAGCAGTACTTC. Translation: CASSPTGTRREQYF.